The present entry profiles one TCR beta chain with its context. Libraries were prepared by immunoSEQ multiplex PCR; TCRdb keeps only in-frame clonotypes and omits some of them. In the table there are hundreds of thousands of clones, around 88% of which are singletons. This specimen comes from a study of blood T cell repertoires in COVID-19. CDR3 length equals 16 residues. Between the trimmed V and J ends, which lost 3 bases and 1 base, there was a span of 13 bases. The TCR was taken from a woman aged 60-75 years with COVID-19, enrolled during active disease. Sequenced material: peripheral blood. This rearrangement joins TRBV23-1 to TRBJ1-3, with a tentative D call TRBD1 (5 bases). TRBV23-1 is noted as an ORF with a role that remains uncertain. The DNA of the CDR3 is TGCGCCAGCAGTCATTGGGGGGGAAAGTCTGGAAACACCATATATTTT. It yields the protein CASSHWGGKSGNTIYF.